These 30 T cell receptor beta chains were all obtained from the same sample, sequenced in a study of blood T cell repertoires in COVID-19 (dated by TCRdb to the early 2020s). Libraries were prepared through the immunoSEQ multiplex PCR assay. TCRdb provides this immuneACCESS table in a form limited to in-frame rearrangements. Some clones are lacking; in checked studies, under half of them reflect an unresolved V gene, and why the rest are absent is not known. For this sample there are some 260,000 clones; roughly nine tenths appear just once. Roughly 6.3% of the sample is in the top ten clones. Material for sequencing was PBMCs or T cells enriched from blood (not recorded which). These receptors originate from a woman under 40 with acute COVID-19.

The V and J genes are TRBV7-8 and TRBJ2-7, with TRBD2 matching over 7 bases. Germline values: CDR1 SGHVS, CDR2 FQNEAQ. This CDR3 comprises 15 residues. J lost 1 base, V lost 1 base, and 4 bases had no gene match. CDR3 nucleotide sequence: TGTGCCAGCAGCTTAGAAGTCGGGGGGTCCTACGAGCAGTACTTC. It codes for CASSLEVGGSYEQYF.

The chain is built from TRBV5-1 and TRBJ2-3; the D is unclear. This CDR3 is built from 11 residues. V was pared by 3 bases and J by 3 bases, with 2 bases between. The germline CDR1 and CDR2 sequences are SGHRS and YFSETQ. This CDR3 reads CASSSTDTQYF. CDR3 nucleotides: TGCGCCAGCAGCTCTACAGATACGCAGTATTTT. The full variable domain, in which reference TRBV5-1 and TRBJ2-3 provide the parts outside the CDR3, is KAGVTQTPRYLIKTRGQQVTLSCSPISGHRSVSWYQQTPGQGLQFLFEYFSETQRNKGNFPGRFSGRQFSNSRSEMNVSTLELGDSALYLCASSSTDTQYFGPGTRLTVL.

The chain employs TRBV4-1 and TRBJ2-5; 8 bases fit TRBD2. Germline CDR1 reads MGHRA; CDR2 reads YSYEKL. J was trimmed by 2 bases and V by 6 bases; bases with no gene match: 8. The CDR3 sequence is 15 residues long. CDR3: CASRFTGGPQETQYF. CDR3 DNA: TGCGCCAGCAGGTTCACGGGGGGGCCACAAGAGACCCAGTACTTC.

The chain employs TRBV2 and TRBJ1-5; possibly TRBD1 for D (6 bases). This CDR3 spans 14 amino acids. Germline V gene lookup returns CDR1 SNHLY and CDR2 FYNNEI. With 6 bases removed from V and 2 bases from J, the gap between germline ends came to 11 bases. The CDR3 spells CASRFRGGNQPQHF. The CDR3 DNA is TGTGCCAGCAGGTTCAGGGGAGGCAATCAGCCCCAGCATTTT. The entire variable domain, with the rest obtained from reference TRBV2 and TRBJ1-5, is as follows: EPEVTQTPSHQVTQMGQEVILRCVPISNHLYFYWYRQILGQKVEFLVSFYNNEISEKSEIFDDQFSVERPDGSNFTLKIRSTKLEDSAMYFCASRFRGGNQPQHFGDGTRLSIL.

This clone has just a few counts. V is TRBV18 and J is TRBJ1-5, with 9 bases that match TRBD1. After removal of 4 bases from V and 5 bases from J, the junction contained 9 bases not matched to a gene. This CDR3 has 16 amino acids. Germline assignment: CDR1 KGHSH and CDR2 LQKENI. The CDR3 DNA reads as TGTGCCAGCTCACTGCGGGGACAGGGAGGTGATCAGCCCCAGCATTTT. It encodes CASSLRGQGGDQPQHF.

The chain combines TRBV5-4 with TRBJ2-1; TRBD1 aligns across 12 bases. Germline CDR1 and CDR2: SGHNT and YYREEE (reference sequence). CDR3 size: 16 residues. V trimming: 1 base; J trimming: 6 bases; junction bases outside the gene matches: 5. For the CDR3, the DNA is TGTGCCAGCAGCTTGTTGGGACAGGGGGCGAGCAATGAGCAGTTCTTC. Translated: CASSLLGQGASNEQFF. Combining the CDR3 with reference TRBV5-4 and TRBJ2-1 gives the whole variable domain ETGVTQSPTHLIKTRGQQVTLRCSSQSGHNTVSWYQQALGQGPQFIFQYYREEENGRGNFPPRFSGLQFPNYSSELNVNALELDDSALYLCASSLLGQGASNEQFFGPGTRLTVL.

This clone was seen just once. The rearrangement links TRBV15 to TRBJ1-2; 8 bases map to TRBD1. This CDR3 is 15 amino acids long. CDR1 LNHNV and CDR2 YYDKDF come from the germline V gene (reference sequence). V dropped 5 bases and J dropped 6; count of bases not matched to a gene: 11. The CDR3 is CATSFRTGSYNGYTF. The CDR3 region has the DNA TGTGCCACCAGCTTCCGGACAGGGAGCTATAATGGCTACACCTTC.

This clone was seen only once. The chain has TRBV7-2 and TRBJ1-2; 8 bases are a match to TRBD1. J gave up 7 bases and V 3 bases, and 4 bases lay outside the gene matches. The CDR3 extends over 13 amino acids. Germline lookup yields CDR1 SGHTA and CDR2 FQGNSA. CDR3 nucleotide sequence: TGTGCCAGCAGCTTCGGGACAGGCGCTGGCTACACCTTC. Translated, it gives CASSFGTGAGYTF.

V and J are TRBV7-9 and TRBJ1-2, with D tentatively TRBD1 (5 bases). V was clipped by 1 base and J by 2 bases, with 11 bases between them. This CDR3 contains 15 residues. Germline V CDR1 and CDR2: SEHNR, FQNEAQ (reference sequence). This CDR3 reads CASSLDQGVNYGYTF. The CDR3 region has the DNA TGTGCCAGCAGCTTAGATCAGGGCGTGAACTATGGCTACACCTTC.

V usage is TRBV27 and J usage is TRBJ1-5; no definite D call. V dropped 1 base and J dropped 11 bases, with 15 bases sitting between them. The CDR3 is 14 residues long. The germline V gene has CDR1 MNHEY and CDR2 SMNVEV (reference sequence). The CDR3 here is CASSLLGSPGSQHF. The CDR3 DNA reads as TGTGCCAGCAGTTTATTAGGCTCCCCGGGATCCCAGCATTTT.

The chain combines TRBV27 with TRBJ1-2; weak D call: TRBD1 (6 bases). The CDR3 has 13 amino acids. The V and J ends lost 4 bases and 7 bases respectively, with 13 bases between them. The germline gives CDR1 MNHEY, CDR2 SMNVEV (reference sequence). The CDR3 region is CASSSHRVPGYTF. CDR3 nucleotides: TGTGCCAGCAGTTCCCACAGGGTCCCTGGCTACACCTTC.

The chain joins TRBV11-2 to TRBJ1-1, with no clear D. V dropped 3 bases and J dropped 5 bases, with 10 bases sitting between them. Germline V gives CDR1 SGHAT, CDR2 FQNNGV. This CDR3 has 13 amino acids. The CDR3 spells CASSLGRETEAFF. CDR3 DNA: TGTGCCAGCAGCTTGGGTAGGGAGACTGAAGCTTTCTTT.

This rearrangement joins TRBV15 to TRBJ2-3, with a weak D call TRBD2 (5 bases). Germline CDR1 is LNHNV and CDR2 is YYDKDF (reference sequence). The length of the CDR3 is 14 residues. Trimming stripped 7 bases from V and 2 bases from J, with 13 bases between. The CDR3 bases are TGTGCCACCAAGAGGGAGTATAACACAGATACGCAGTATTTT. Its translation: CATKREYNTDTQYF. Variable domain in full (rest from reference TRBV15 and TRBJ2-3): DAMVIQNPRYQVTQFGKPVTLSCSQTLNHNVMYWYQQKSSQAPKLLFHYYDKDFNNEADTPDNFQSRRPNTSFCFLDIRSPGLGDTAMYLCATKREYNTDTQYFGPGTRLTVL.

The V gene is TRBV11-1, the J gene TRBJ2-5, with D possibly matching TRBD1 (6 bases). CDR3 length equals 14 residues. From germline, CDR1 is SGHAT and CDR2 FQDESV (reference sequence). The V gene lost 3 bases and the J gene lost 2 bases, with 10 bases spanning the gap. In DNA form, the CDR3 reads TGTGCCAGCAGCTTGAGGGACAATCAAGAGACCCAGTACTTC. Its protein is CASSLRDNQETQYF.

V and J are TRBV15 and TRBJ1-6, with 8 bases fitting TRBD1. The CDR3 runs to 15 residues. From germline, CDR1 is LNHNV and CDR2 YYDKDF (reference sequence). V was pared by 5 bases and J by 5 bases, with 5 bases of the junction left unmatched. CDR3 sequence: CATSAGQGHNSPLHF. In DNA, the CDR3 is TGTGCCACCAGCGCCGGACAGGGTCATAATTCACCCCTCCACTTT.

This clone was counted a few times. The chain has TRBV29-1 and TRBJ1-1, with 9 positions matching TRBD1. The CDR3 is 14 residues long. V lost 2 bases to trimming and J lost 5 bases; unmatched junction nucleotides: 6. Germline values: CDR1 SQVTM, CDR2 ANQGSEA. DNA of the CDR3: TGCAGCGTTGAACTTGGACAGGGGCGGACTGAAGCTTTCTTT. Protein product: CSVELGQGRTEAFF.

In DNA, the CDR3 is TGTGCTAGTGGTTTCCATACCACGGGGTTAGGGTATGGCTACACCTTC. Amino acid sequence: CASGFHTTGLGYGYTF. V and J are TRBV12-5 and TRBJ1-2; D ambiguous. The V and J ends lost 3 bases and 5 bases respectively, with 19 bases between them. This CDR3 has 16 amino acids. Germline V gene sequence: CDR1 LGHNT, CDR2 FRNRAP.

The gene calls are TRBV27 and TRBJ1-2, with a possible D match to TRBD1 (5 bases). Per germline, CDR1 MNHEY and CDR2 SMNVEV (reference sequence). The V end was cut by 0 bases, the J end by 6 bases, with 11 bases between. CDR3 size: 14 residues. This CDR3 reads CASSLSAGRDGYTF. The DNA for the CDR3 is TGTGCCAGCAGTTTATCGGCGGGGCGAGATGGCTACACCTTC.

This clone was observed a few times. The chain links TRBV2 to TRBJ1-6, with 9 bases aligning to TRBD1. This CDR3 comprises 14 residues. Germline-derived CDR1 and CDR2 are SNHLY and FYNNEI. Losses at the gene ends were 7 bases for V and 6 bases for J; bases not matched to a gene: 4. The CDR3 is CASMRDRANSPLHF. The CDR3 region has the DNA TGTGCCAGCATGAGGGACAGGGCTAATTCACCCCTCCACTTT.

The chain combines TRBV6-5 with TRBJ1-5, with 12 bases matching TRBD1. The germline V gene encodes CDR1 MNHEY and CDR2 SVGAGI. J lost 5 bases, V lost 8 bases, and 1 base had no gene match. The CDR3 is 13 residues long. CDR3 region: CASGDRGHQPQHF. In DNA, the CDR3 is TGTGCCAGCGGGGACAGGGGGCATCAGCCCCAGCATTTT.

The CDR3 DNA is TGTGCCAGCAGTTACTACGGACAGTTCGATTCACCCCTCCACTTT. This sequence encodes CASSYYGQFDSPLHF. The V and J genes are TRBV6-5 and TRBJ1-6; D perhaps matches TRBD1 (6 bases). CDR1 and CDR2 (germline): MNHEY, SVGAGI. The CDR3 sequence is 15 residues long. Trimming pared 1 base from V and 8 bases from J, leaving 12 bases between.

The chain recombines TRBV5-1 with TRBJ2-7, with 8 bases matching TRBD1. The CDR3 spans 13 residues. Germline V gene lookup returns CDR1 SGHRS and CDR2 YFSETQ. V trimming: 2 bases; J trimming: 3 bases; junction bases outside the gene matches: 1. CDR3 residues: CASSLQGGYEQYF. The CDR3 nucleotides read TGCGCCAGCAGCTTACAGGGGGGCTACGAGCAGTACTTC.

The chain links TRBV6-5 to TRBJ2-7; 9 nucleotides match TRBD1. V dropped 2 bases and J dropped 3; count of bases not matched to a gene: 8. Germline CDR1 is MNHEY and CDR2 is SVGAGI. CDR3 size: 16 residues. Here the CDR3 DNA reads TGTGCCAGCAGTTACGACATGGGACAGGGCGTCTACGAGCAGTACTTC. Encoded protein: CASSYDMGQGVYEQYF.

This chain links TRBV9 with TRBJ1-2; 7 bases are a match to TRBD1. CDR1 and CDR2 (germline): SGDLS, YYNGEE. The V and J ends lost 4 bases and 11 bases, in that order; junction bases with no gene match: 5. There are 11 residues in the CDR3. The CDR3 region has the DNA TGTGCCAGCAGCTCCCGACAGGGATACACCTTC. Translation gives CASSSRQGYTF.

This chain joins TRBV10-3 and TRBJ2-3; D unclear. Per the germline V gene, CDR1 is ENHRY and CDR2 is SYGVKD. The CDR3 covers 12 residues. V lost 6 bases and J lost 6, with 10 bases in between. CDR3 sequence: CAIRLNEDTQYF. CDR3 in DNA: TGTGCCATCAGATTAAACGAGGATACGCAGTATTTT.

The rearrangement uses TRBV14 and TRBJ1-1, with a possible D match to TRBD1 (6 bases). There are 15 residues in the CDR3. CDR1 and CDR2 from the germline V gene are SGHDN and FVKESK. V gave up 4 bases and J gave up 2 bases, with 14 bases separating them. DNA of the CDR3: TGTGCCAGCAGCCCCTCCCGGACAGCCAACACTGAAGCTTTCTTT. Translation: CASSPSRTANTEAFF.

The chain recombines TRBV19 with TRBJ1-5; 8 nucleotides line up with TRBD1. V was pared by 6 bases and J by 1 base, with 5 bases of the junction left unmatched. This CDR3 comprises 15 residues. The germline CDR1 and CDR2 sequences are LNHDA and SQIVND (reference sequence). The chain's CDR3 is CASRQGELSNQPQHF. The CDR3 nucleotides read TGTGCCAGTAGACAGGGGGAGTTAAGCAATCAGCCCCAGCATTTT.

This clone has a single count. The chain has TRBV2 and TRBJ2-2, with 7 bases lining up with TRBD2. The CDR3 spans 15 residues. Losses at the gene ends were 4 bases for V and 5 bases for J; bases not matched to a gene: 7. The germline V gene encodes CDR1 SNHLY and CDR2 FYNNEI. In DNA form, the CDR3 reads TGTGCCAGCAGTGCGGAAGGACTAGGGACCGGGGAGCTGTTTTTT. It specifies CASSAEGLGTGELFF.

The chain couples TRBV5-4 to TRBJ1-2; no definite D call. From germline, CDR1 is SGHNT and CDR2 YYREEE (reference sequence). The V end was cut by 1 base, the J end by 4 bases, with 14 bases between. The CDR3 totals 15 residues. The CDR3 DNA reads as TGTGCCAGCAGCTTGAAAGACAAGGTCAGCTATGGCTACACCTTC. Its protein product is CASSLKDKVSYGYTF. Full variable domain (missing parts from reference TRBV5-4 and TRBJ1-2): ETGVTQSPTHLIKTRGQQVTLRCSSQSGHNTVSWYQQALGQGPQFIFQYYREEENGRGNFPPRFSGLQFPNYSSELNVNALELDDSALYLCASSLKDKVSYGYTFGSGTRLTVV.

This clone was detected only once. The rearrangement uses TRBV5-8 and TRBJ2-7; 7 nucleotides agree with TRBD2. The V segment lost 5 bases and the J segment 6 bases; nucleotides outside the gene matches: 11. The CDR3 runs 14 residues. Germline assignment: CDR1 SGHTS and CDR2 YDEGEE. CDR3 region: CASRPGLGRTEQYF. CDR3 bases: TGTGCCAGCAGGCCAGGACTAGGTCGCACCGAGCAGTACTTC.